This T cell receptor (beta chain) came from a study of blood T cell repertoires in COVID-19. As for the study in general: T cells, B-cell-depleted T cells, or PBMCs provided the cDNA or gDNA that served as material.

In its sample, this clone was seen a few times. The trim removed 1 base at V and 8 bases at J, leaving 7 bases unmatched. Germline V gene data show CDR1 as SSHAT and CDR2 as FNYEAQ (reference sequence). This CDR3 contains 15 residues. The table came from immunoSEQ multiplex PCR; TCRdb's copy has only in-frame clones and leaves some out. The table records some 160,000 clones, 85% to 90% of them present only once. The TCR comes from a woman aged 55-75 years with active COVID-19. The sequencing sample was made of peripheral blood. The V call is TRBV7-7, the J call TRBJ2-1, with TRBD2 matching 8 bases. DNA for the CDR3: TGTGCCAGCAGCTTAGGGGGACTAGATACCGATGAGCAGTTCTTC. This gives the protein CASSLGGLDTDEQFF. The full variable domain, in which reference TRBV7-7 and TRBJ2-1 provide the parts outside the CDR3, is GAGVSQSPRYKVTKRGQDVTLRCDPISSHATLYWYQQALGQGPEFLTYFNYEAQPDKSGLPSDRFSAERPEGSISTLTIQRTEQRDSAMYRCASSLGGLDTDEQFFGPGTRLTVL.